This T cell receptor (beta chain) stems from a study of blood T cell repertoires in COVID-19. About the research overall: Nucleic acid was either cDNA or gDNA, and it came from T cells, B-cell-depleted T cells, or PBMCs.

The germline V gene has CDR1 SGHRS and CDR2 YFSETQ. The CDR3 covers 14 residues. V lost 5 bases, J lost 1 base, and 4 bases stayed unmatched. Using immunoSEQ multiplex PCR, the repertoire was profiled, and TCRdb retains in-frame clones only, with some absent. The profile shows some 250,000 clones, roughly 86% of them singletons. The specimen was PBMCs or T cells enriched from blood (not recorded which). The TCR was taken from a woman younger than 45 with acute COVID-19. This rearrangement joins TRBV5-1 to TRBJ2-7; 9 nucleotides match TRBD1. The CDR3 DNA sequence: TGCGCCAGCAGTTTCGGACAGGGGTCCTACGAGCAGTACTTC. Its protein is CASSFGQGSYEQYF.